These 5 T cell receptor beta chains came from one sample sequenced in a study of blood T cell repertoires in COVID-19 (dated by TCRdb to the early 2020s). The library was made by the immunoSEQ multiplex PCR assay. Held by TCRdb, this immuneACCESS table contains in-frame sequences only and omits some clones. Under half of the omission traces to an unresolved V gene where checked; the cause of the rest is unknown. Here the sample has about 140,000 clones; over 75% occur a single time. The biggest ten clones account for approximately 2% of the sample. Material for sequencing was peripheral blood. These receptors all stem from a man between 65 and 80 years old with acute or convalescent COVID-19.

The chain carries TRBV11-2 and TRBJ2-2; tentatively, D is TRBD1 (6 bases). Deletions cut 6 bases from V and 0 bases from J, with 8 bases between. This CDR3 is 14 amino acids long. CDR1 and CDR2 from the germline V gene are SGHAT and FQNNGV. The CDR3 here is CASRGGPNTGELFF. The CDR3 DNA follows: TGTGCCAGCAGAGGGGGACCGAACACCGGGGAGCTGTTTTTT.

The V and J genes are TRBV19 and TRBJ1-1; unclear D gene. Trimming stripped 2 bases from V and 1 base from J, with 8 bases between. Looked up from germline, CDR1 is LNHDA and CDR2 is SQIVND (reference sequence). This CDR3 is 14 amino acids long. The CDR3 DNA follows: TGTGCCAGTAGTATAACGGGGAAGAACACTGAAGCTTTCTTT. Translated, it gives CASSITGKNTEAFF.

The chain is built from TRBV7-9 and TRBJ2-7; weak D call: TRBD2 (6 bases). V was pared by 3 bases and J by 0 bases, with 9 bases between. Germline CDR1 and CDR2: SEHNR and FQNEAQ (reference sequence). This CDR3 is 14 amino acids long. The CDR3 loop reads CASSLVADSYEQYF. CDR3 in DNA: TGTGCCAGCAGCTTGGTAGCGGACTCCTACGAGCAGTACTTC.

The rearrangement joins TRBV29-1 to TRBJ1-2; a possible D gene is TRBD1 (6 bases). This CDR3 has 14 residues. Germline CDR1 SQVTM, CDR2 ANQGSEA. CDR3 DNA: TGCAGTGACGCCCCGGACAGTACAACGGGTGACTACACCTTC. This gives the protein CSDAPDSTTGDYTF.

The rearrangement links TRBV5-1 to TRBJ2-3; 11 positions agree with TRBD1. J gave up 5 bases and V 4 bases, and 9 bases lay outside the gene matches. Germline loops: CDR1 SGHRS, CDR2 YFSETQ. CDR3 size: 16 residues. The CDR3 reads CASSRDRGTVEDTQYF. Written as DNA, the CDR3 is TGCGCCAGCAGCCGGGACAGGGGGACGGTGGAAGATACGCAGTATTTT.